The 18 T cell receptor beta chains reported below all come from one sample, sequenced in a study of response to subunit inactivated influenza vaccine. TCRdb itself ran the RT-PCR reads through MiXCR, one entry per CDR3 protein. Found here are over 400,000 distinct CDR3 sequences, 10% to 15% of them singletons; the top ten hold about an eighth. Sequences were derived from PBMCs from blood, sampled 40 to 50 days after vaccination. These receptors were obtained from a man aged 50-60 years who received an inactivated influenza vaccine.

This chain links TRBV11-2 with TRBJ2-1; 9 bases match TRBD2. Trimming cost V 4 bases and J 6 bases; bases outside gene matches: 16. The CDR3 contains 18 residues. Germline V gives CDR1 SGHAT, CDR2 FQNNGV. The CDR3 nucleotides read TGTGCCAGCAGCTCCCATAGCGGGGGCCAAGGGAAGGGCAATGAGCAGTTCTTC. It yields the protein CASSSHSGGQGKGNEQFF.

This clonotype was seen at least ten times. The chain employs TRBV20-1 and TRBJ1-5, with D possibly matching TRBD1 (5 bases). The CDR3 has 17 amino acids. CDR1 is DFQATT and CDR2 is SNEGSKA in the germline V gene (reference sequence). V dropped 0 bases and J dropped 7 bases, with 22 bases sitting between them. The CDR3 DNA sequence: TGCAGTGCTAGAGACCCGTCCAGGGTTGAGGGCGGACAGCCCCAGCATTTT. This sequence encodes CSARDPSRVEGGQPQHF.

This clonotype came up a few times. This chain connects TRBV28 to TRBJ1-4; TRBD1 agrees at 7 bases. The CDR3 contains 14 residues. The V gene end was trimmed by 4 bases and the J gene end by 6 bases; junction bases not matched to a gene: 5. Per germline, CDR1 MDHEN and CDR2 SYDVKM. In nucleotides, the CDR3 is TGTGCCAGCAGTTCACCCGGGACAGATGAAAAACTGTTTTTT. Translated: CASSSPGTDEKLFF.

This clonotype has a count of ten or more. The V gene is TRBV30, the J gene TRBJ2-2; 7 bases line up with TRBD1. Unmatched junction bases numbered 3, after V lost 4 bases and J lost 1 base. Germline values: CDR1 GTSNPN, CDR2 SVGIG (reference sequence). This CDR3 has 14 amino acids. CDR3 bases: TGTGCCTGGACGAGGACAGGGAACACCGGGGAGCTGTTTTTT. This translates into CAWTRTGNTGELFF.

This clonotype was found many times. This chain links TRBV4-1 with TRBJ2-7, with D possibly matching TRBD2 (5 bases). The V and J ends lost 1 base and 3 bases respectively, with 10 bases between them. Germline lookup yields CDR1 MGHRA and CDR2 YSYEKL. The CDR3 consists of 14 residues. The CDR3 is CASSQVPGYYEQYF. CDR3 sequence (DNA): TGCGCCAGCAGCCAAGTTCCGGGGTACTACGAGCAGTACTTC.

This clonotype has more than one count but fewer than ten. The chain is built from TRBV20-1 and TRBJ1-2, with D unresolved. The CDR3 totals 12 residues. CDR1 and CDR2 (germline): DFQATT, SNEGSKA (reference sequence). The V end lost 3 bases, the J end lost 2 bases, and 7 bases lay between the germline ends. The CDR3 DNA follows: TGCAGTGCTAGTATAGGAAACTATGGCTACACCTTC. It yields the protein CSASIGNYGYTF.

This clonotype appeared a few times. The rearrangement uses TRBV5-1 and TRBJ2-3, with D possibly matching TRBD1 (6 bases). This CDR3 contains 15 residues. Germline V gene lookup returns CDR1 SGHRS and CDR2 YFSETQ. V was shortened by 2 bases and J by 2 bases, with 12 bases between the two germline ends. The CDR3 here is CASSLQGSNTDTQYF. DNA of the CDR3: TGCGCCAGCAGCTTACAGGGCTCAAACACAGATACGCAGTATTTT.

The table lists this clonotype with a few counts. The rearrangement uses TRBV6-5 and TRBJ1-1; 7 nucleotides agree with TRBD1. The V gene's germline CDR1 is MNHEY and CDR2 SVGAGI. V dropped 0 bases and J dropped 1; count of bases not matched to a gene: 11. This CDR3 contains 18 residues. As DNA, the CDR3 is TGTGCCAGCAGTTACTCCCGAGACAGGGACCGGTCGAACACTGAAGCTTTCTTT. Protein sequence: CASSYSRDRDRSNTEAFF.

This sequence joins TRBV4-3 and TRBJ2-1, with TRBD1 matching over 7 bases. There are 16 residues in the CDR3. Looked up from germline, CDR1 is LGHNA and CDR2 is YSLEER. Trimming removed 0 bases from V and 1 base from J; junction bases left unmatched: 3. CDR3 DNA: TGCGCCAGCAGCCAAGATTTCAGGGGGTCCTACAATGAGCAGTTCTTC. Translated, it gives CASSQDFRGSYNEQFF.

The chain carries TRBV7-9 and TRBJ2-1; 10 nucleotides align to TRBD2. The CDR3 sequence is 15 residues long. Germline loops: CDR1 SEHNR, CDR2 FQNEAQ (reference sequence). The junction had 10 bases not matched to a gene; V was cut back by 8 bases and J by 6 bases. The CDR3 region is CASPKSGRDLNEQFF. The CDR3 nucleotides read TGTGCCAGCCCAAAAAGCGGGAGGGATCTCAATGAGCAGTTCTTC. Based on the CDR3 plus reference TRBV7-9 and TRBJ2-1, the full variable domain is DTGVSQNPRHKITKRGQNVTFRCDPISEHNRLYWYRQTLGQGPEFLTYFQNEAQLEKSRLLSDRFSAERPKGSFSTLEIQRTEQGDSAMYLCASPKSGRDLNEQFFGPGTRLTVL.

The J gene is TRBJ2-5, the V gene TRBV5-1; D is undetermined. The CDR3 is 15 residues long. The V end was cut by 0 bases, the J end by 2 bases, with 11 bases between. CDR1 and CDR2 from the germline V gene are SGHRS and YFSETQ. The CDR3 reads CASSLAANLQETQYF. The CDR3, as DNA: TGCGCCAGCAGCTTGGCTGCAAACCTACAAGAGACCCAGTACTTC.

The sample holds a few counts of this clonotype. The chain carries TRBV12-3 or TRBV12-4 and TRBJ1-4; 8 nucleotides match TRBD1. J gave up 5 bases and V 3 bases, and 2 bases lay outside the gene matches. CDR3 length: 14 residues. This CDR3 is CASSFRDRNEKLFF. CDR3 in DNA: TGTGCCAGCAGTTTCCGGGACAGGAATGAAAAACTGTTTTTT.

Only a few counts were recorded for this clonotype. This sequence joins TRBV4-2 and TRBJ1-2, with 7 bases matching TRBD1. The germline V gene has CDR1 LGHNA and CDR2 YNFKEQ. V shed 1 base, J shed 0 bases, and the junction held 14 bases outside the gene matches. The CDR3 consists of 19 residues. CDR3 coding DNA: TGTGCCAGCAGCCAAGTCGGGATCCTCGGACAGGAACCTAACTATGGCTACACCTTC. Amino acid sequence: CASSQVGILGQEPNYGYTF.

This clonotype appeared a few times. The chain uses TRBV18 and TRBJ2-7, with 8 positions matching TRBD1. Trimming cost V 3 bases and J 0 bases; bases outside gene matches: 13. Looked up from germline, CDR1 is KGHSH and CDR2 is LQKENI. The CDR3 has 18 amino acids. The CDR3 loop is CASSPRTEGRGLSYEQYF. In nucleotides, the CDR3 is TGTGCCAGCTCACCGCGTACCGAGGGCAGGGGGCTCTCCTACGAGCAGTACTTC.

The CDR3 protein is CSASTPGQETQYF. The DNA for the CDR3 is TGCAGTGCTAGTACACCGGGACAAGAGACCCAGTACTTC. The rearrangement links TRBV20-1 to TRBJ2-5; possible D gene TRBD2, 5 bases. From germline, CDR1 is DFQATT and CDR2 SNEGSKA (reference sequence). The CDR3 length is 13 residues. V shed 3 bases and J shed 2 bases, with 10 bases lying between them.

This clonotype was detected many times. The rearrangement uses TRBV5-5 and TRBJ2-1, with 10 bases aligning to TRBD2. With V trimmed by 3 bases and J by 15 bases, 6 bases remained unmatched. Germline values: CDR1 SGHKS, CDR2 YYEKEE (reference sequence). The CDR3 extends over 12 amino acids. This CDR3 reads CASSSLAGGRFF. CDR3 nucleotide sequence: TGTGCCAGCAGCTCCTTAGCGGGAGGACGGTTCTTC.

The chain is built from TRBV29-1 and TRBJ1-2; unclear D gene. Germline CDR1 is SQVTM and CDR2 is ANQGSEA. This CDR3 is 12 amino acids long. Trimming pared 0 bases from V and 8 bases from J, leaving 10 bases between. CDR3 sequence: CSVEDLLDGYTF. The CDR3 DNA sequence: TGCAGCGTTGAAGATCTCCTAGACGGCTACACCTTC.

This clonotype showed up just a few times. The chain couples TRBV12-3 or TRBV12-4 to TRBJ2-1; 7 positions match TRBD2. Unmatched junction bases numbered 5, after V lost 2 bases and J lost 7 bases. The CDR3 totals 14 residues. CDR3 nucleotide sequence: TGTGCCAGCAGTTTAAGGGGTAGCGGGAATGAGCAGTTCTTC. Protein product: CASSLRGSGNEQFF.